The 28 T cell receptor beta chains in this list originate from one sample, sequenced in a study of T cells after yellow fever vaccination. TCRdb recomputed calls from the 5' RACE reads with MiXCR, one row per CDR3 protein. There are about 360,000 distinct CDR3 sequences in the sample; around 6.4% occur only once, and 14% to 15% lies in the top ten. The sequenced sample was PBMCs, obtained 5 days after the yellow fever booster vaccination. These receptors were collected from a man under 40 who received the YFV17D yellow fever vaccine.

This clonotype was seen many times. The rearrangement joins TRBV12-3 or TRBV12-4 to TRBJ1-2; 7 bases agree with TRBD1. There are 16 residues in the CDR3. V trimming: 2 bases; J trimming: 4 bases; junction bases outside the gene matches: 10. The CDR3 sequence is CASSLRGSGGVYGYTF. The CDR3 DNA sequence: TGTGCCAGCAGTTTAAGGGGGTCAGGGGGTGTCTATGGCTACACCTTC.

This chain uses TRBV6-2 or TRBV6-3 with TRBJ2-2; D might be TRBD1 or TRBD2, each matching 6 bases. This CDR3 is built from 16 residues. The V gene's germline CDR1 is MNHEY and CDR2 SVGEGT. V was shortened by 0 bases and J by 9 bases, with 17 bases between the two germline ends. CDR3 sequence reads: CASSYSTDYRDRELFF. The DNA for the CDR3 is TGTGCCAGCAGTTACTCGACGGACTACAGGGACCGGGAGCTGTTTTTT.

The genes are TRBV5-6 and TRBJ1-5; D is perhaps TRBD1 (5 bases). CDR1 and CDR2 (germline): SGHDT, YYEEEE. V dropped 0 bases and J dropped 2 bases, with 12 bases sitting between them. The CDR3 has 16 residues. The CDR3 is CASSLGQLTGNQPQHF. CDR3 coding DNA: TGTGCCAGCAGCTTGGGACAGCTTACGGGCAATCAGCCCCAGCATTTT.

In its sample, this clonotype was seen many times. This chain connects TRBV6-2 or TRBV6-3 to TRBJ2-1, with TRBD2 as a possible D gene (6 bases). The V end lost 4 bases, the J end lost 10 bases, and 8 bases lay between the germline ends. CDR3 length: 11 amino acids. In germline, CDR1 is MNHEY, CDR2 SVGEGT. The CDR3 region has the DNA TGTGCCAGCAGTTTGAGCGGGGAGCAGTTCTTC. Protein sequence: CASSLSGEQFF.

The chain is built from TRBV7-2 and TRBJ2-2; D ambiguous. The CDR3 consists of 16 residues. The V gene's germline CDR1 is SGHTA and CDR2 FQGNSA. V was clipped by 2 bases and J by 1 base, with 11 bases between them. The CDR3 region has the DNA TGTGCCAGCAGCTTACATGGACGGAAGAACACCGGGGAGCTGTTTTTT. It specifies CASSLHGRKNTGELFF.

The gene calls are TRBV18 and TRBJ2-2, with D unresolved. V gave up 6 bases and J gave up 4 bases, with 15 bases separating them. Germline V gene lookup returns CDR1 KGHSH and CDR2 LQKENI. The CDR3 has 15 residues. The CDR3 sequence is CASSPSPEITGELFF. CDR3 nucleotide sequence: TGTGCCAGCTCTCCGAGCCCGGAGATCACCGGGGAGCTGTTTTTT.

This clonotype occurred a few times. This chain joins TRBV7-2 and TRBJ1-4; possible D gene TRBD1, 6 bases. CDR3 length: 15 amino acids. V was trimmed by 3 bases and J by 8 bases, leaving 16 bases between them. Germline V gives CDR1 SGHTA, CDR2 FQGNSA. The CDR3, as DNA: TGTGCCAGCAGCTTGAACAGACAGGTTCGGGAAAAACTGTTTTTT. It specifies CASSLNRQVREKLFF.

This clonotype has only a few counts. The V gene is TRBV10-3, the J gene TRBJ1-2, with 8 bases lining up with TRBD1. The CDR3 length is 16 residues. The V gene end was trimmed by 6 bases and the J gene end by 4 bases; junction bases not matched to a gene: 13. CDR1 and CDR2 (germline): ENHRY, SYGVKD. The CDR3 loop is CAISEGQAVRGYGYTF. CDR3 DNA: TGTGCCATCAGCGAGGGACAGGCGGTAAGGGGCTATGGCTACACCTTC.

V gene TRBV12-5 combines with J gene TRBJ2-7; 7 nucleotides line up with TRBD2. V lost 3 bases and J lost 5; bases outside the gene matches: 16. The germline CDR1 and CDR2 sequences are LGHNT and FRNRAP. The CDR3 is 17 residues long. The CDR3 region is CASGFLLDTREGNEQYF. As DNA, the CDR3 is TGTGCTAGTGGTTTTCTCCTCGACACGAGGGAGGGGAACGAGCAGTACTTC.

This clonotype was detected many times. This chain links TRBV6-1 with TRBJ2-2; 7 positions match TRBD2. Trimming at V came to 5 bases and at J to 5 bases, leaving 8 bases not matched to a gene. The germline gives CDR1 MNHNS, CDR2 SASEGT. This CDR3 is built from 15 residues. The DNA for the CDR3 is TGTGCCAGCAGTCATGGACTAGTTTTAACCGGGGAGCTGTTTTTT. Translation gives CASSHGLVLTGELFF.

The chain couples TRBV18 to TRBJ2-5; unclear D gene. Trimming pared 1 base from V and 5 bases from J, leaving 5 bases between. Germline V CDR1 and CDR2: KGHSH, LQKENI. CDR3 length equals 12 residues. CDR3 residues: CASSPQDETQYF. In DNA, the CDR3 is TGTGCCAGCTCACCACAAGATGAGACCCAGTACTTC.

This clonotype occurred a few times. The chain recombines TRBV15 with TRBJ1-1; D uncertain. Looked up from germline, CDR1 is LNHNV and CDR2 is YYDKDF (reference sequence). The CDR3 runs 14 residues. Trimming stripped 5 bases from V and 3 bases from J, with 13 bases between. In nucleotides, the CDR3 is TGTGCCACCAGCCTCCCTGGCGGCCACACTGAAGCTTTCTTT. Protein: CATSLPGGHTEAFF.

In its sample, this clonotype was seen a few times. The rearrangement links TRBV5-1 to TRBJ1-3; D is possibly TRBD1 (6 bases). The CDR3 runs to 15 residues. Germline loops: CDR1 SGHRS, CDR2 YFSETQ. Trimming removed 4 bases at V and 4 bases at J, with 15 bases between. CDR3 in amino acids: CASSPWTAQGNTIYF. For the CDR3, the DNA is TGCGCCAGCAGCCCCTGGACAGCTCAGGGAAACACCATATATTTT.

This clonotype was seen ten or more times. The chain links TRBV11-2 to TRBJ2-3; D tentatively reads TRBD1 or TRBD2 (5 bases each). The V gene's germline CDR1 is SGHAT and CDR2 FQNNGV. V lost 5 bases and J lost 0, with 21 bases in between. There are 18 residues in the CDR3. This CDR3 reads CASSPRGRERTSTDTQYF. The DNA of the CDR3 is TGTGCCAGCAGCCCCCGGGGACGGGAAAGAACTAGCACAGATACGCAGTATTTT.

This clonotype was seen a handful of times. This rearrangement joins TRBV4-3 to TRBJ1-6; D is unclear. CDR1 and CDR2 from the germline V gene are LGHNA and YSLEER. The CDR3 covers 17 residues. V lost 0 bases and J lost 0, with 9 bases in between. This CDR3 is CASSQDLGSSYNSPLHF. CDR3 in DNA: TGCGCCAGCAGCCAAGATCTAGGGAGCTCCTATAATTCACCCCTCCACTTT.

The chain links TRBV13 to TRBJ2-3; 9 nucleotides match TRBD2. After removal of 1 base from V and 5 bases from J, the junction contained 16 bases not matched to a gene. Germline V lookup: CDR1 PRHDT, CDR2 FYEKMQ (reference sequence). The CDR3 totals 19 residues. This CDR3 is CASSLAGSGSASRLDTQYF. As DNA, the CDR3 is TGTGCCAGCAGCTTAGCAGGTAGCGGGAGCGCCTCACGATTAGATACGCAGTATTTT. Full variable domain (outside the CDR3, taken from reference TRBV13 and TRBJ2-3): AAGVIQSPRHLIKEKRETATLKCYPIPRHDTVYWYQQGPGQDPQFLISFYEKMQSDKGSIPDRFSAQQFSDYHSELNMSSLELGDSALYFCASSLAGSGSASRLDTQYFGPGTRLTVL.

This clonotype was observed a handful of times. The V and J genes are TRBV29-1 and TRBJ2-7, with no clear D. Deletions cut 4 bases from V and 6 bases from J, with 13 bases between. CDR1 and CDR2 from the germline V gene are SQVTM and ANQGSEA. This CDR3 is built from 12 residues. CDR3 sequence (DNA): TGCAGCGTTGTAAGTTGGTTGGGCGAGCAGTACTTC. Translated: CSVVSWLGEQYF.

This clonotype was found many times. The chain employs TRBV7-9 and TRBJ2-1; 8 bases align to TRBD1. The trim removed 5 bases at V and 10 bases at J, leaving 4 bases unmatched. Germline CDR1 and CDR2: SEHNR and FQNEAQ (reference sequence). The CDR3 is made up of 12 amino acids. The CDR3 DNA reads as TGTGCCAGCAGCCCCTGGACAGGGGAGCAGTTCTTC. Translated, it gives CASSPWTGEQFF.

The genes are TRBV5-6 and TRBJ2-7; 8 bases map to TRBD1. This CDR3 contains 14 residues. V gave up 1 base and J gave up 4 bases; unmatched junction bases: 4. Germline CDR1 reads SGHDT; CDR2 reads YYEEEE. The CDR3 DNA reads TGTGCCAGCAGCTTGCCGGGACAGGAATACGAGCAGTACTTC. Protein: CASSLPGQEYEQYF.

Only a few counts were recorded for this clonotype. This chain links TRBV19 with TRBJ2-3; 9 bases are shared with TRBD2. Looked up from germline, CDR1 is LNHDA and CDR2 is SQIVND (reference sequence). The V gene end was trimmed by 9 bases and the J gene end by 2 bases; junction bases not matched to a gene: 3. The CDR3 is 13 residues long. CDR3: CASGLAYTDTQYF. In DNA, the CDR3 is TGTGCCAGCGGACTAGCGTACACAGATACGCAGTATTTT. Together with reference TRBV19 and TRBJ2-3, the CDR3 gives the full variable domain: DGGITQSPKYLFRKEGQNVTLSCEQNLNHDAMYWYRQDPGQGLRLIYYSQIVNDFQKGDIAEGYSVSREKKESFPLTVTSAQKNPTAFYLCASGLAYTDTQYFGPGTRLTVL.

This chain connects TRBV6-5 to TRBJ2-3; D gene uncertain. The CDR3 is 16 residues long. Trimming removed 0 bases from V and 1 base from J, with 11 bases in between. Per the germline V gene, CDR1 is MNHEY and CDR2 is SVGAGI. The chain's CDR3 is CASSYSGWVGTDTQYF. CDR3 nucleotides: TGTGCCAGCAGTTACTCGGGCTGGGTGGGCACAGATACGCAGTATTTT.

This rearrangement joins TRBV28 to TRBJ2-3; TRBD2 might be the D (5 bases). The V end was cut by 2 bases, the J end by 6 bases, with 12 bases between. Germline V lookup: CDR1 MDHEN, CDR2 SYDVKM. The CDR3 is 14 amino acids. The CDR3: CASSLVSGGDTQYF. In DNA form, the CDR3 reads TGTGCCAGCAGTTTAGTAAGCGGCGGCGATACGCAGTATTTT.

The chain is built from TRBV6-1 and TRBJ2-6; 11 bases are a match to TRBD1. Per germline, CDR1 MNHNS and CDR2 SASEGT. The CDR3 totals 17 residues. Trimming removed 6 bases from V and 2 bases from J; junction bases left unmatched: 6. As DNA, the CDR3 is TGTGCCAGCAGACCAAGGACAGGGGGCGCTGGGGCCAACGTCCTGACTTTC. Protein: CASRPRTGGAGANVLTF.

This clonotype was picked up a small number of times. The V call is TRBV18, the J call TRBJ1-5, with D perhaps matching TRBD1 (6 bases). The length of the CDR3 is 17 residues. V shed 3 bases and J shed 0 bases, with 15 bases lying between them. CDR1 and CDR2 (germline): KGHSH, LQKENI. CDR3 DNA sequence: TGTGCCAGCTCACCTAGCTTTACAGGGAATAGCAATCAGCCCCAGCATTTT. Translation: CASSPSFTGNSNQPQHF.

This clonotype has a handful of counts. The chain recombines TRBV11-3 with TRBJ2-1, with TRBD2 matching over 7 bases. This CDR3 contains 16 residues. The germline V gene has CDR1 SGHNT and CDR2 YENEEA. Germline trimming cut 2 bases from V and 9 bases from J; bases unmatched to any gene: 13. The CDR3 DNA sequence: TGTGCCAGCAGCTTAAACTCTGGCGGGAGCGGCGGTGAGCAGTTCTTC. Protein product: CASSLNSGGSGGEQFF.

Only one count was recorded for this clonotype. This chain links TRBV7-8 with TRBJ2-7; 14 positions match TRBD2. Per germline, CDR1 SGHVS and CDR2 FQNEAQ. The V segment lost 11 bases and the J segment 3 bases; nucleotides outside the gene matches: 12. This CDR3 is 16 amino acids long. The CDR3 bases are TGTGCCGTAGACCGAGAAGGGACTAGCGGGAGCTACGAGCAGTACTTC. This encodes CAVDREGTSGSYEQYF.

This clonotype turned up a few times. The rearrangement uses TRBV20-1 and TRBJ2-3; TRBD2 agrees at 10 bases. The CDR3 contains 15 residues. V gave up 6 bases and J gave up 2 bases; unmatched junction bases: 8. Germline-derived CDR1 and CDR2 are DFQATT and SNEGSKA (reference sequence). Here the CDR3 reads CSAQRLAGLTDTQYF. The CDR3, as DNA: TGCAGTGCCCAAAGACTAGCGGGTCTCACAGATACGCAGTATTTT.

A few counts support this clonotype. The CDR3 loop is CASSLLAVGQFF. For the CDR3, the DNA is TGTGCCAGCAGTTTATTGGCCGTGGGGCAGTTCTTC. J is TRBJ2-1 and V is TRBV12-3 or TRBV12-4; D is uncertain. The V gene lost 2 bases and the J gene lost 12 bases, with 11 bases spanning the gap. The CDR3 totals 12 residues.